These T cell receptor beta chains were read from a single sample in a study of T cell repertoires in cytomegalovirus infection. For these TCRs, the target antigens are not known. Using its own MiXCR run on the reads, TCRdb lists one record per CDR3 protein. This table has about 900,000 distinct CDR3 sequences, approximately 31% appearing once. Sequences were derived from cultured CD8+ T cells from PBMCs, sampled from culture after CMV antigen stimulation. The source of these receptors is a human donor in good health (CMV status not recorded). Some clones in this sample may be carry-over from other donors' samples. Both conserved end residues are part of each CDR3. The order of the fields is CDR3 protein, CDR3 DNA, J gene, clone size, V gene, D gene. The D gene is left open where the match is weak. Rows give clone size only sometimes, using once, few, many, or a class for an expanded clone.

CDR3aa: CASSYLMQLMGHTEAFF
CDR3nt: TGTGCCAGCAGTTACTTAATGCAACTCATGGGGCACACTGAAGCTTTCTTT
j_gene: TRBJ1-1
abundance: many
v_gene: TRBV6-2/TRBV6-3
d_gene: -

CDR3aa: CASSFTRINQPQHF
CDR3nt: TGTGCCAGCAGTTTTACCAGAATCAATCAGCCCCAGCATTTT
j_gene: TRBJ1-5
abundance: many
v_gene: TRBV12-3/TRBV12-4
d_gene: -

CDR3aa: CASSLSGFEAFF
CDR3nt: TGTGCCAGCAGTTTATCGGGATTTGAAGCTTTCTTT
j_gene: TRBJ1-1
abundance: few
v_gene: TRBV28
d_gene: -

CDR3aa: CSARLRTHGTSGDYNEQFF
CDR3nt: TGCAGTGCTAGACTTCGTACTCACGGGACTAGCGGGGATTACAATGAGCAGTTCTTC
j_gene: TRBJ2-1
abundance: -
v_gene: TRBV20-1
d_gene: TRBD2

CDR3aa: CSAADLAGDNTGELFF
CDR3nt: TGCAGTGCTGCCGACCTAGCGGGGGATAACACCGGGGAGCTGTTTTTT
j_gene: TRBJ2-2
abundance: few
v_gene: TRBV20-1
d_gene: TRBD2

CDR3aa: CASSHNPTRQQGNQPQHF
CDR3nt: TGCGCCAGCAGCCACAATCCGACAAGACAACAGGGGAATCAGCCCCAGCATTTT
j_gene: TRBJ1-5
abundance: -
v_gene: TRBV4-1
d_gene: TRBD1

CDR3aa: CASQARVGQGANERFF
CDR3nt: -
j_gene: TRBJ2-1
abundance: -
v_gene: TRBV6-1
d_gene: -

CDR3aa: CASSREAETQYF
CDR3nt: TGTGCCAGCAGCCGAGAGGCGGAGACCCAGTACTTC
j_gene: TRBJ2-5
abundance: few
v_gene: TRBV7-6
d_gene: -

CDR3aa: CASSQARTVTNYGYTF
CDR3nt: TGCGCCAGCAGCCAAGCCCGGACAGTTACTAACTATGGCTACACCTTC
j_gene: TRBJ1-2
abundance: -
v_gene: TRBV4-1
d_gene: -

CDR3aa: CASSINSLGTQYF
CDR3nt: TGTGCCAGCAGCATAAATTCATTGGGGACCCAGTACTTC
j_gene: TRBJ2-5
abundance: -
v_gene: TRBV7-2
d_gene: -

CDR3aa: CASTLKNEQFF
CDR3nt: TGTGCCAGTACCCTGAAAAATGAGCAGTTCTTC
j_gene: TRBJ2-1
abundance: few
v_gene: TRBV19
d_gene: -

CDR3aa: CASSYLSSNQETQYF
CDR3nt: TGTGCCAGCAGTTACCTCTCCTCAAACCAAGAGACCCAGTACTTC
j_gene: TRBJ2-5
abundance: once
v_gene: TRBV6-1
d_gene: -

CDR3aa: CASSPRRGGNEKLFF
CDR3nt: TGTGCCAGCAGTCCTAGACGGGGGGGGAATGAAAAACTGTTTTTT
j_gene: TRBJ1-4
abundance: -
v_gene: TRBV12-3/TRBV12-4
d_gene: -

CDR3aa: CASEDRGSGEQFF
CDR3nt: TGTGCCAGTGAGGACAGGGGATCCGGTGAGCAGTTCTTC
j_gene: TRBJ2-1
abundance: -
v_gene: TRBV19
d_gene: TRBD1